This T cell receptor beta chain was retrieved from a study of response to subunit inactivated influenza vaccine. This clonotype has a handful of counts. Its antigen is currently unknown. Trimming took off 6 bases at V and 7 bases at J, with 10 bases between the two ends. Germline CDR1 MNHEY, CDR2 SVGEGT. The CDR3 consists of 11 residues. Study results and limitations: Few additional T cells are recruited per seasonal influenza vaccination, authors suggested.

One entry per CDR3 protein results from TCRdb running MiXCR on the RT-PCR reads. This repertoire shows around 200,000 distinct CDR3 sequences, around 9% found once; its top ten account for roughly a tenth. This sequence was found in a man aged 50-60 years who received an inactivated influenza vaccine. The V call is TRBV6-2 or TRBV6-3, the J call TRBJ2-7; D is ambiguous. Sequencing was performed on non-naive T cells sorted from PBMCs, taken on the day of vaccination. The CDR3 region has the DNA TGTGCCAGCAGAAATACCGCAGAGCAGTACTTC. It codes for CASRNTAEQYF.